Below are 19 T cell receptor beta chains sequenced from a single sample in a study of PD-1 blockade in classical Hodgkin lymphoma. Every patient was affected by relapse after autologous stem cell transplantation, while exposure to brentuximab vedotin was not uniform. This table comes from immunoSEQ multiplex PCR, and its TCRdb copy is limited to in-frame clones, with some not included. The sample lists 9,500 to 10,000 clones; more than 85% were seen once. The specimen comprised peripheral blood mononuclear cells (PBMCs), sampled at baseline. These receptors originate from a human donor with classical Hodgkin lymphoma.

The V gene is TRBV10-1, the J gene TRBJ1-4, with a weak D call TRBD1 (5 bases). The CDR3 totals 14 residues. Trimming removed 3 bases from V and 6 bases from J, with 11 bases in between. Germline-derived CDR1 and CDR2 are WNHNN and SYGVQD (reference sequence). This CDR3 is CASSEARVDEKLFF. The CDR3 coding sequence is TGCGCCAGCAGTGAAGCCAGGGTTGATGAAAAACTGTTTTTT.

The chain carries TRBV2 and TRBJ2-1; D is possibly TRBD2 (5 bases). The V gene lost 3 bases and the J gene lost 10 bases, with 7 bases spanning the gap. CDR3 size: 11 residues. The germline CDR1 and CDR2 sequences are SNHLY and FYNNEI. CDR3 protein: CASSDSGEQFF. CDR3 bases: TGTGCCAGCAGTGACAGCGGCGAGCAGTTCTTC.

The gene calls are TRBV6-5 and TRBJ2-7, with 11 bases that match TRBD2. The V and J ends lost 6 bases and 2 bases, in that order; junction bases with no gene match: 3. Germline loops: CDR1 MNHEY, CDR2 SVGAGI. The CDR3 runs 14 residues. The CDR3 DNA reads TGTGCCAGCAGCCTAGCGGGAGGAACCTACGAGCAGTACTTC. Its protein is CASSLAGGTYEQYF.

The J gene is TRBJ2-3, the V gene TRBV9, with 10 bases that match TRBD2. The CDR3 sequence is 13 residues long. Looked up from germline, CDR1 is SGDLS and CDR2 is YYNGEE. The V and J ends lost 0 bases and 13 bases, in that order; junction bases with no gene match: 5. CDR3 DNA: TGTGCCAGCAGCGTAGAAGGGAGCGGGAGGGAGTATTTT. Its protein is CASSVEGSGREYF.

The chain is built from TRBV4-1 and TRBJ1-1; tentatively, D is TRBD1 (5 bases). This CDR3 contains 15 residues. Germline V lookup: CDR1 MGHRA, CDR2 YSYEKL. Trimming removed 3 bases at V and 2 bases at J, with 13 bases between. The CDR3 bases are TGCGCCAGCAGCCACCCAGACAGAGACAACACTGAAGCTTTCTTT. This gives the protein CASSHPDRDNTEAFF.

The CDR3 sequence: CASSIAEGNNEQFF. CDR3 DNA: TGTGCCAGCAGTATAGCGGAGGGGAACAATGAGCAGTTCTTC. The chain joins TRBV6-4 to TRBJ2-1, with a tentative D call TRBD2 (6 bases). Germline V gene data show CDR1 as MRHNA and CDR2 as SNTAGT. The CDR3 runs to 14 residues. With 5 bases removed from V and 5 bases from J, the gap between germline ends came to 13 bases.

The sample holds one count of this clone. The chain couples TRBV7-2 to TRBJ2-7, with no clear D. CDR1 and CDR2 from the germline V gene are SGHTA and FQGNSA. The CDR3 length is 11 residues. V was cut by 5 bases and J by 3 bases, with 5 bases left in between. The CDR3 here is CASSQYYEQYF. The CDR3 nucleotides read TGTGCCAGCAGCCAATACTACGAGCAGTACTTC.

The chain couples TRBV7-9 to TRBJ1-3, with D uncertain. This CDR3 spans 15 amino acids. Germline CDR1 SEHNR, CDR2 FQNEAQ (reference sequence). Trimming left V 3 bases short and J 4 bases short, with 13 bases between. This CDR3 is CASSLLAGSGNTIYF. The DNA for the CDR3 is TGTGCCAGCAGCTTGCTGGCAGGCTCGGGAAACACCATATATTTT.

The chain couples TRBV21-1 to TRBJ1-5; the table names TRBD1, a call not compared with the DNA. TRBV21-1 is a pseudogene locus. The CDR3 has 21 amino acids. The CDR3 coding sequence is TGTGCCAGCAGTGATAGCCCTCATGAGGACAGGGACGCGCAAATAGTCCAGCCCCAGCATTTT. Amino acid sequence: CASSDSPHEDRDAQIVQPQHF.

The chain combines TRBV30 with TRBJ1-5; D gene ambiguous. Germline assignment: CDR1 GTSNPN and CDR2 SVGIG (reference sequence). CDR3 length equals 18 residues. Trimming left V 1 base short and J 3 bases short, with 22 bases between. The DNA for the CDR3 is TGTGCCTGGAGTGCATCTCGGTCGGGCTCGCAGGCCAATCAGCCCCAGCATTTT. It is translated as CAWSASRSGSQANQPQHF.

The chain recombines TRBV5-1 with TRBJ2-1, with 9 bases identical to TRBD2. V lost 4 bases and J lost 4; bases outside the gene matches: 12. CDR3 length equals 17 residues. CDR1 is SGHRS, CDR2 YFSETQ, per germline. DNA of the CDR3: TGCGCCAGCAGCCCGCAAACCGGGACTAGCAGTTACAATGAGCAGTTCTTC. Translation gives CASSPQTGTSSYNEQFF.

The gene calls are TRBV6-5 and TRBJ2-7; TRBD1 aligns across 8 bases. Looked up from germline, CDR1 is MNHEY and CDR2 is SVGAGI. Germline trimming cut 5 bases from V and 4 bases from J; bases unmatched to any gene: 7. CDR3 length: 14 amino acids. DNA for the CDR3: TGTGCCAGCAGTCCCAGGGGGCCGGAATACGAGCAGTACTTC. This sequence encodes CASSPRGPEYEQYF.

The CDR3 nucleotides read TGTGCCAGCAGGGCCAGGGAAATATCTGAAGCTTTCTTT. Its translation: CASRAREISEAFF. The chain carries TRBV6-1 and TRBJ1-1, with D possibly matching TRBD1 (5 bases). Germline V CDR1 and CDR2: MNHNS, SASEGT. V was clipped by 6 bases and J by 6 bases, with 14 bases between them. CDR3 length equals 13 residues.

The rearrangement links TRBV11-3 to TRBJ2-5; 7 bases fit TRBD2. Trimming took 3 bases from V and 5 from J; bases not matched to a gene: 9. Germline CDR1 is SGHNT and CDR2 is YENEEA. This CDR3 has 15 amino acids. For the CDR3, the DNA is TGTGCCAGCAGCTTGGCCGAGCGGGACGGGGAGACCCAGTACTTC. Protein sequence: CASSLAERDGETQYF.

This sequence joins TRBV21-1 and TRBJ2-1; the table's D call, TRBD2, has no DNA check behind it. TRBV21-1 is an annotated pseudogene. The CDR3 totals 16 residues. CDR3 sequence: CASSGSGLAGGPEQFF. The DNA for the CDR3 is TGTGCCAGCAGCGGCTCGGGACTAGCGGGAGGGCCCGAGCAGTTCTTC.

This clone came up once. V gene TRBV18 combines with J gene TRBJ1-1, with TRBD1 matching 8 bases. The CDR3 sequence is 15 residues long. Trimming at V came to 3 bases and at J to 1 base, leaving 4 bases not matched to a gene. CDR1 KGHSH and CDR2 LQKENI come from the germline V gene. In nucleotides, the CDR3 is TGTGCCAGCTCACCCTGGACAGGGAGGAACACTGAAGCTTTCTTT. Its protein is CASSPWTGRNTEAFF.

The J gene is TRBJ2-1, the V gene TRBV2; 8 nucleotides agree with TRBD2. The germline V gene has CDR1 SNHLY and CDR2 FYNNEI. V trimming: 7 bases; J trimming: 0 bases; junction bases outside the gene matches: 11. The CDR3 length is 17 residues. CDR3 sequence: CASKSTSAMNSYNEQFF. The CDR3 coding sequence is TGTGCCAGCAAATCGACTAGCGCTATGAACTCCTACAATGAGCAGTTCTTC. The whole variable domain, remainder taken from reference TRBV2 and TRBJ2-1, is EPEVTQTPSHQVTQMGQEVILRCVPISNHLYFYWYRQILGQKVEFLVSFYNNEISEKSEIFDDQFSVERPDGSNFTLKIRSTKLEDSAMYFCASKSTSAMNSYNEQFFGPGTRLTVL.

The chain is built from TRBV27 and TRBJ2-1; 10 nucleotides align to TRBD2. The V and J ends lost 3 bases and 4 bases, in that order; junction bases with no gene match: 9. From germline, CDR1 is MNHEY and CDR2 SMNVEV (reference sequence). The CDR3 loop spans 17 amino acids. The CDR3 loop is CASSFWPSGSVYNEQFF. Written as DNA, the CDR3 is TGTGCCAGCAGTTTCTGGCCTAGCGGGAGTGTATACAATGAGCAGTTCTTC.

CDR3 DNA: TGCGCCAGCAGCTTGGGCGCGGCGGGCCACATGAACACTGAAGCTTTCTTT. Translating gives CASSLGAAGHMNTEAFF. The rearrangement uses TRBV5-1 and TRBJ1-1; D gene unclear. V shed 0 bases and J shed 0 bases, with 15 bases lying between them. Germline V gives CDR1 SGHRS, CDR2 YFSETQ. CDR3 length: 17 amino acids. Full variable domain (rest looked up from reference TRBV5-1 and TRBJ1-1): KAGVTQTPRYLIKTRGQQVTLSCSPISGHRSVSWYQQTPGQGLQFLFEYFSETQRNKGNFPGRFSGRQFSNSRSEMNVSTLELGDSALYLCASSLGAAGHMNTEAFFGQGTRLTVV.